The present T cell receptor (beta chain) was sequenced within a study of blood T cell repertoires in COVID-19. V shed 4 bases, J shed 0 bases, and the junction held 6 bases outside the gene matches. CDR3 length: 16 amino acids. Germline V gene data show CDR1 as SGHRS and CDR2 as YFSETQ. Clones were sequenced by immunoSEQ multiplex PCR, and TCRdb holds only the in-frame ones, with some missing. Of roughly 150,000 clones in the sample, 65% to 85% are singletons; the top ten hold more than 7%. The sample was peripheral blood. The gene calls are TRBV5-1 and TRBJ2-5, with TRBD2 matching over 10 bases. The receptor was isolated from a human donor in a cohort sampled during active COVID-19. CDR3 residues: CASSLELAGHQETQYF. DNA of the CDR3: TGCGCCAGCAGCCTTGAACTAGCGGGGCACCAAGAGACCCAGTACTTC.